Listed below are T cell receptor beta chains from one sample, sequenced in a study of T cell responses to AZD1222 COVID-19 vaccine. Profiling relied on immunoSEQ multiplex PCR, and the TCRdb table lists in-frame clones only, not all of them. This table has around 130,000 clones, 80% to 95% appearing once. Sample: peripheral blood, taken 28 days after the second dose of the MenACWY control vaccine. The receptors were gathered from an adult who received the MenACWY meningococcal vaccine as a control. The CDR3 runs from the conserved cysteine through the conserved F or W. A D gene is named only where the DNA matches it firmly. The size of a clone is reported for some rows only, either as once, few or many, or as a class for expanded clones.

abundance | j_gene | v_gene | d_gene | CDR3nt | CDR3aa
. | TRBJ2-2 | TRBV25-1 | . | TGTGCCAGCAGTGAAAACCGCCTTGGGACCGGGGAGCTGTTTTTT | CASSENRLGTGELFF
. | TRBJ2-5 | TRBV4-1 | . | TGCGCCAGCAGCCCCGTGGGAACAGGGCCCGAGACCCAGTACTTC | CASSPVGTGPETQYF
. | TRBJ1-4 | TRBV27 | TRBD1 | TGTGCCAGCAGGAGCTTAGGGGGCAATGAAAAACTGTTTTTT | CASRSLGGNEKLFF
. | TRBJ2-3 | TRBV11-3 | . | TGTGCCAGCAGTCTCCTCGGGGTCCGGGGAGATACGCAGTATTTT | CASSLLGVRGDTQYF
. | TRBJ2-5 | TRBV30 | TRBD2 | TGTGCCTGGAGCCTGACGGGAGGGGCACAAGAGACCCAGTACTTC | CAWSLTGGAQETQYF
. | TRBJ2-3 | TRBV11-2 | TRBD1 | TGTGCCAGCAGCTTACGCGACAGGGGGCGATTTACAGATACGCAGTATTTT | CASSLRDRGRFTDTQYF
. | TRBJ2-5 | TRBV5-8 | . | TGTGCCAGCAGCAGGGGAGCACGCTCCCTGTACCAAGAGACCCAGTACTTC | CASSRGARSLYQETQYF
. | TRBJ1-3 | TRBV28 | TRBD1 | TGTGCCAGCAGTACGCAACAGGGGGCTATATATTTT | CASSTQQGAIYF
. | TRBJ1-1 | TRBV14 | . | TGTGCCAGCAGCCAGGAAGGGGCAGTTGAAGCTTTCTTT | CASSQEGAVEAFF
. | TRBJ1-3 | TRBV7-9 | . | TGTGCCAGCAGCTTAGTGGCGAGCTCTGGAAACACCATATATTTT | CASSLVASSGNTIYF
. | TRBJ1-1 | TRBV19 | . | TGTGCCAGTAGTCCGGGACGAAAGGGGTCTACTGAAGCTTTCTTT | CASSPGRKGSTEAFF
. | TRBJ2-3 | TRBV4-1 | . | TGCGCCAGCAGCCAAGATTGGGGGAGGACAGATACGCAGTATTTT | CASSQDWGRTDTQYF
. | TRBJ2-5 | TRBV19 | . | TGTGCCAGTAGGGGGAACCTTGGGGAGACCCAGTACTTC | CASRGNLGETQYF
. | TRBJ2-5 | TRBV4-3 | TRBD2 | TGCGCCAGCAGCCAAGACTCGACTAGCGGGGGGGCTGAGACCCAGTACTTC | CASSQDSTSGGAETQYF
few | TRBJ1-6 | TRBV6-2/TRBV6-3 | . | TGTGCCAGCAGTTACTTCCCCGGGACGGCAAATTCACCCCTCCACTTT | CASSYFPGTANSPLHF